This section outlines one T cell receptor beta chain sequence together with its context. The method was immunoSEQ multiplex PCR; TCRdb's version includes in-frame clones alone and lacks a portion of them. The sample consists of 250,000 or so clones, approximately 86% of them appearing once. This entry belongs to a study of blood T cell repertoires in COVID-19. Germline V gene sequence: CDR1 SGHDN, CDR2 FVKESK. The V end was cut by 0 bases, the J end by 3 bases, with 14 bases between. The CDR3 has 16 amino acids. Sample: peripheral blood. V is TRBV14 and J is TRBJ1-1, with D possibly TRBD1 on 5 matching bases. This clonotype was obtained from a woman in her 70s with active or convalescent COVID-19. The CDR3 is CASSQDLGRSYTEAFF. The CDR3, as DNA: TGTGCCAGCAGCCAAGACCTGGGGCGAAGTTACACTGAAGCTTTCTTT.